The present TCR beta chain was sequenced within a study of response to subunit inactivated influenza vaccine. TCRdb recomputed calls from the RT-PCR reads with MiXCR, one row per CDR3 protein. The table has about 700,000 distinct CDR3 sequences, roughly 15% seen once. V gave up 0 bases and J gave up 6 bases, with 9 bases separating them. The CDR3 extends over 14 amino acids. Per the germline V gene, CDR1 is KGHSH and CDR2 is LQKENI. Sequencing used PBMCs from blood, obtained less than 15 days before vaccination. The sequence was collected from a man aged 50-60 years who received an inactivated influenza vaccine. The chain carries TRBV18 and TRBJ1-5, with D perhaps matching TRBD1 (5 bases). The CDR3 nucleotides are TGTGCCAGCTCACCACCGTGGGGGACTCAGCCCCAGCATTTT. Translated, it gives CASSPPWGTQPQHF.